These 20 T cell receptor beta chains came from one sample sequenced in a study of blood T cell repertoires in COVID-19. Clones were sequenced by immunoSEQ multiplex PCR, and TCRdb holds only the in-frame ones, with some missing. Found here are 150,000 to 200,000 clones, roughly nine tenths of them singletons; the top ten hold roughly 4%. The sample consisted of peripheral blood. The receptors originated from an older woman with acute or convalescent COVID-19.

The chain carries TRBV7-9 and TRBJ2-2, with 10 positions matching TRBD2. Losses at the gene ends were 2 bases for V and 6 bases for J; bases not matched to a gene: 3. Germline CDR1 SEHNR, CDR2 FQNEAQ (reference sequence). This CDR3 is built from 15 residues. CDR3 in amino acids: CASSLSGGASGELFF. In DNA form, the CDR3 reads TGTGCCAGCAGCTTAAGCGGGGGGGCCTCCGGGGAGCTGTTTTTT.

The chain employs TRBV6-4 and TRBJ1-1, with 9 bases that match TRBD1. CDR1 and CDR2 from the germline V gene are MRHNA and SNTAGT. The junction had 5 bases not matched to a gene; V was cut back by 0 bases and J by 0 bases. The length of the CDR3 is 17 residues. The CDR3 loop reads CASSDSPTGGVNTEAFF. CDR3 nucleotide sequence: TGTGCCAGCAGTGACTCTCCGACAGGGGGAGTGAACACTGAAGCTTTCTTT.

The chain carries TRBV6-5 and TRBJ2-7, with 9 bases matching TRBD1. The ends lost 6 bases at V and 6 bases at J; junction bases unmatched: 9. The germline gives CDR1 MNHEY, CDR2 SVGAGI. The CDR3 runs to 14 residues. CDR3 sequence reads: CASRKMGQGTEQYF. Written as DNA, the CDR3 is TGTGCCAGCAGAAAAATGGGACAGGGCACCGAGCAGTACTTC.

This chain links TRBV6-2 or TRBV6-3 with TRBJ1-1; D not resolved. The germline V gene has CDR1 MNHEY and CDR2 SVGEGT. The V gene lost 2 bases and the J gene lost 7 bases, with 8 bases spanning the gap. The CDR3 has 12 amino acids. This chain's CDR3 is CASSYPPGEAFF. CDR3 bases: TGTGCCAGCAGTTACCCCCCCGGTGAAGCTTTCTTT.

CDR3: CSASWTAKETQYF. The DNA of the CDR3 is TGCAGTGCTAGTTGGACAGCAAAAGAGACCCAGTACTTC. The chain employs TRBV20-1 and TRBJ2-5; possible D gene TRBD1, 6 bases. Trimming removed 3 bases from V and 3 bases from J, with 11 bases in between. The CDR3 is 13 amino acids. Germline loops: CDR1 DFQATT, CDR2 SNEGSKA (reference sequence).

The chain carries TRBV5-8 and TRBJ2-1, with 10 bases aligning to TRBD2. Germline values: CDR1 SGHTS, CDR2 YDEGEE. The junction had 8 bases not matched to a gene; V was cut back by 6 bases and J by 11 bases. The CDR3 has 13 residues. The CDR3 spells CASTRLAGVKQFF. CDR3 nucleotides: TGTGCCAGCACCCGCCTAGCGGGAGTTAAGCAGTTCTTC. The full variable domain, with the rest looked up from reference TRBV5-8 and TRBJ2-1, is EAGVTQSPTHLIKTRGQQATLRCSPISGHTSVYWYQQALGLGLQFLLWYDEGEERNRGNFPPRFSGRQFPNYSSELNVNALELEDSALYLCASTRLAGVKQFFGPGTRLTVL.

This clone was detected once. The V call is TRBV4-1, the J call TRBJ2-1, with D maybe TRBD1 (6 bases). In germline, CDR1 is MGHRA, CDR2 YSYEKL. V was shortened by 1 base and J by 9 bases, with 13 bases between the two germline ends. The length of the CDR3 is 14 residues. The CDR3 DNA follows: TGCGCCAGCAGCCAAGGGACCCAGGGGAGTGAGCAGTTCTTC. Its protein is CASSQGTQGSEQFF.

The rearrangement uses TRBV28 and TRBJ2-7; 9 bases agree with TRBD1. Unmatched junction bases numbered 8, after V lost 1 base and J lost 4 bases. The germline CDR1 and CDR2 sequences are MDHEN and SYDVKM. The CDR3 sequence is 16 residues long. The CDR3: CASSLLGTGLFYEQYF. The CDR3, as DNA: TGTGCCAGCAGTTTATTAGGGACAGGGCTTTTTTACGAGCAGTACTTC.

Here the CDR3 reads CSVKNYPGGRGDTQYF. CDR3 coding DNA: TGCAGCGTTAAAAATTACCCAGGGGGCAGAGGAGATACGCAGTATTTT. The rearrangement uses TRBV29-1 and TRBJ2-3, with TRBD1 matching over 8 bases. The CDR3 is 16 amino acids. J lost 5 bases, V lost 5 bases, and 15 bases had no gene match. The V gene's germline CDR1 is SQVTM and CDR2 ANQGSEA.

The chain combines TRBV9 with TRBJ2-2, with 11 bases identical to TRBD2. V was clipped by 0 bases and J by 5 bases; unmatched bases: 9. CDR3 size: 18 residues. Germline V gene data show CDR1 as SGDLS and CDR2 as YYNGEE. CDR3 residues: CASSVGRGLADVTGELFF. The DNA of the CDR3 is TGTGCCAGCAGCGTAGGAAGGGGACTAGCGGACGTTACCGGGGAGCTGTTTTTT.

The rearrangement uses TRBV7-6 and TRBJ2-7; a possible D gene is TRBD1 (5 bases). The germline V and J ends were trimmed by 1 base and 2 bases, with 9 bases remaining between them. The length of the CDR3 is 14 residues. Germline CDR1 and CDR2: SGHVS and FNYEAQ. The DNA of the CDR3 is TGTGCCAGCAGCTTAGATCAGGGTCCCTACGAGCAGTACTTC. This encodes CASSLDQGPYEQYF.

V and J are TRBV15 and TRBJ2-1, with D perhaps TRBD2 (5 bases). Germline V gene data show CDR1 as LNHNV and CDR2 as YYDKDF (reference sequence). V was shortened by 1 base and J by 9 bases, with 7 bases between the two germline ends. This CDR3 is built from 12 residues. The DNA of the CDR3 is TGTGCCACCAGCAGAGCGGGGTTTGAGCAGTTCTTC. Translating gives CATSRAGFEQFF.

This chain uses TRBV12-5 with TRBJ2-7, with D possibly being TRBD1 (5 bases). The germline gives CDR1 LGHNT, CDR2 FRNRAP. Trimming removed 7 bases from V and 0 bases from J, with 13 bases in between. The CDR3 is 14 residues long. The CDR3, as DNA: TGTGCTAGTGCTCCAGGGCTGAGCTCCTACGAGCAGTACTTC. This gives the protein CASAPGLSSYEQYF.

The J gene is TRBJ2-1, the V gene TRBV6-6, with 8 bases fitting TRBD1. V shed 5 bases, J shed 8 bases, and the junction held 11 bases outside the gene matches. CDR1 and CDR2 from the germline V gene are MNHNY and SVGAGI (reference sequence). This CDR3 spans 15 amino acids. The DNA of the CDR3 is TGTGCCAGCAGTGGCCAGGCGGACAGGGAGTATGAGCAGTTCTTC. It specifies CASSGQADREYEQFF.

The gene calls are TRBV6-2 or TRBV6-3 and TRBJ1-2; D is perhaps TRBD1 (5 bases). CDR1 and CDR2 from the germline V gene are MNHEY and SVGEGT. V was shortened by 5 bases and J by 0 bases, with 7 bases between the two germline ends. The CDR3 runs to 13 residues. CDR3 in DNA: TGTGCCAGCAGTGGGGACTCTAACTATGGCTACACCTTC. Protein product: CASSGDSNYGYTF.

This clone was recorded at least ten times. J is TRBJ2-6 and V is TRBV2, with D unclear. CDR1 and CDR2 from the germline V gene are SNHLY and FYNNEI. The CDR3 sequence is 17 residues long. The V end was cut by 3 bases, the J end by 0 bases, with 12 bases between. CDR3 coding DNA: TGTGCCAGCAGTGACAGGTTCCGTAGCTCTGGGGCCAACGTCCTGACTTTC. This encodes CASSDRFRSSGANVLTF. The complete variable domain, with remaining parts taken from reference TRBV2 and TRBJ2-6, reads EPEVTQTPSHQVTQMGQEVILRCVPISNHLYFYWYRQILGQKVEFLVSFYNNEISEKSEIFDDQFSVERPDGSNFTLKIRSTKLEDSAMYFCASSDRFRSSGANVLTFGAGSRLTVL.

This chain uses TRBV7-9 with TRBJ2-2; 9 bases match TRBD2. The CDR3 covers 16 residues. The germline V gene encodes CDR1 SEHNR and CDR2 FQNEAQ (reference sequence). The V segment lost 2 bases and the J segment 2 bases; nucleotides outside the gene matches: 3. The CDR3 DNA reads as TGTGCCAGCAGCTTAAAGCGGGGGGTAAACACCGGGGAGCTGTTTTTT. Translating gives CASSLKRGVNTGELFF. Full variable domain (outside the CDR3, taken from reference TRBV7-9 and TRBJ2-2): DTGVSQNPRHKITKRGQNVTFRCDPISEHNRLYWYRQTLGQGPEFLTYFQNEAQLEKSRLLSDRFSAERPKGSFSTLEIQRTEQGDSAMYLCASSLKRGVNTGELFFGEGSRLTVL.

The rearrangement uses TRBV18 and TRBJ2-7; 9 nucleotides match TRBD1. The CDR3 length is 15 residues. V dropped 6 bases and J dropped 5; count of bases not matched to a gene: 11. Germline V CDR1 and CDR2: KGHSH, LQKENI. CDR3 protein: CASSTSDRGWDEQYF. CDR3 DNA: TGTGCCAGCTCCACATCGGACAGGGGATGGGACGAGCAGTACTTC.

A single count supports this clone. This rearrangement joins TRBV19 to TRBJ1-1, with a possible D match to TRBD1 (6 bases). V shed 2 bases and J shed 1 base, with 14 bases lying between them. CDR1 is LNHDA, CDR2 SQIVND, per germline (reference sequence). The CDR3 runs to 16 residues. The CDR3 reads CASSIRLRTANTEAFF. The CDR3 DNA sequence: TGTGCCAGTAGTATACGCTTGCGGACAGCGAACACTGAAGCTTTCTTT.

The chain uses TRBV6-2 or TRBV6-3 and TRBJ1-5, with D tentatively TRBD1 (5 bases). CDR1 is MNHEY and CDR2 is SVGEGT in the germline V gene. Between the trimmed V and J ends, which lost 1 base and 1 base, there was a span of 11 bases. The CDR3 length is 16 residues. The CDR3 DNA reads TGTGCCAGCAGTTACTGGTCAGGGTTGAGCAATCAGCCCCAGCATTTT. Translating it yields CASSYWSGLSNQPQHF.